Sequencing of this TCR beta chain was carried out in a study of Tregs in tolerant kidney transplant recipients. Study-wide context: The nonmyeloablative bone marrow transplants came from related graft donors, with transient mixed chimerism. Study-wide points: Few patients were studied, so findings need validation in larger groups.

The CDR3 runs to 16 residues. V lost 0 bases and J lost 4, with 13 bases in between. CDR1 MNHEY and CDR2 SVGAGI come from the germline V gene. Repertoires were generated with immunoSEQ multiplex PCR, while TCRdb's copy carries only in-frame clones and drops some. The repertoire holds approximately 99,000 clones, roughly 89% seen once, with approximately 0.34% in the top ten. With respect to this clone: Its antigen remains unknown.

The origin of this receptor is a human donor who received a combined kidney and bone marrow transplant. This chain links TRBV6-5 with TRBJ1-3; possibly TRBD1 for D (6 bases). This specimen was CD4+ T cells from blood, taken before the transplant. CDR3 amino acids: CASSYSWGLGGNTIYF. The CDR3 DNA reads as TGTGCCAGCAGTTACTCTTGGGGGCTTGGGGGAAACACCATATATTTT.